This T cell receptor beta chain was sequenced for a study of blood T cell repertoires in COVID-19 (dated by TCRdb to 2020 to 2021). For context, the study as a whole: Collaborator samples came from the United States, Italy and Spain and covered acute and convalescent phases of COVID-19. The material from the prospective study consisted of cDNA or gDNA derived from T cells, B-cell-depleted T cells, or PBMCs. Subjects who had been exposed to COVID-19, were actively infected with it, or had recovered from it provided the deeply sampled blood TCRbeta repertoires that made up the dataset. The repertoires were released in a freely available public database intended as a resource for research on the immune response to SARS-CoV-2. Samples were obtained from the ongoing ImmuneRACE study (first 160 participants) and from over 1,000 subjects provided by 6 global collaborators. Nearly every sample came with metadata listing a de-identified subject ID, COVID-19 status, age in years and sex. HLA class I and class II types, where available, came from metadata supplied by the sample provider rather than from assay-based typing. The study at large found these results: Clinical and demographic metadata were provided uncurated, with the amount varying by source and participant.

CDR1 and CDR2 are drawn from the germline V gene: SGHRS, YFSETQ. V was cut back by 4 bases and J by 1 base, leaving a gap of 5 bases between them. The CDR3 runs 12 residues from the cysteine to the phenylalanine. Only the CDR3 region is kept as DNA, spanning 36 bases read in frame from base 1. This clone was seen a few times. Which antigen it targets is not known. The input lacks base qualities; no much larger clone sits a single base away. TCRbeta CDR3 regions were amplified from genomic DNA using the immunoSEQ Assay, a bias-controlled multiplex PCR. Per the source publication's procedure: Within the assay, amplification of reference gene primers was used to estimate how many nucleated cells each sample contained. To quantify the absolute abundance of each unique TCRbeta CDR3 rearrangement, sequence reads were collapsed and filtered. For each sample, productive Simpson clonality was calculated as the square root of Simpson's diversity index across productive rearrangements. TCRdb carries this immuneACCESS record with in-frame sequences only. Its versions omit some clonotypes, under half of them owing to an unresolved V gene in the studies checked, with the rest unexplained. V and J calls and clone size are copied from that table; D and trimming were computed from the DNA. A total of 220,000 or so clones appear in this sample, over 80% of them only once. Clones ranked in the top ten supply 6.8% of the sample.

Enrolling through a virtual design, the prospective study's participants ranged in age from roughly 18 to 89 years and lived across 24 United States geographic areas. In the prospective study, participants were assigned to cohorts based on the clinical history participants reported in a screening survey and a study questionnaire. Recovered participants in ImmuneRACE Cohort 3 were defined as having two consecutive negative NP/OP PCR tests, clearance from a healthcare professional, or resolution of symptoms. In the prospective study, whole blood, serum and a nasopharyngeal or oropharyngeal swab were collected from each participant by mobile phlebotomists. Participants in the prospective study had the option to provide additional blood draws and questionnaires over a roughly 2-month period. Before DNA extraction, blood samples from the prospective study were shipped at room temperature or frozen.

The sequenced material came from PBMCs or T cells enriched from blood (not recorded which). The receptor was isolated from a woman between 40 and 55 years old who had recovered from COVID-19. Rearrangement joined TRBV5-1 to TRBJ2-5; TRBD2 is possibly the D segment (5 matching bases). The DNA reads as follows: TGCGCCAGCAGCGCGGGCCAAGAGACCCAGTACTTC. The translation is CASSAGQETQYF.